This is a list of T cell receptor beta chains from one sample in a study of Ad26.COV2.S vaccination and SARS-CoV-2 variants. The protocol was immunoSEQ multiplex PCR, while the TCRdb copy is restricted to in-frame clones and leaves out a portion. The repertoire includes fewer than 400,000 clones, around nine tenths of them detected once, and around 1.8% sits in the top ten. The sequencing used peripheral blood, collected in a trial of Ad26.COV2.S vaccine versus placebo. The source is a person between 18 and 65 years old who received the Ad26.COV2.S COVID-19 vaccine or a placebo. CDR3s include the opening cysteine and the closing phenylalanine or tryptophan. D genes are given only for firm matches. Rows may omit the clone size; those that give it use once, few, many or a size class.

.	TRBV11-2	TRBD1	TRBJ2-7	CASSLDRDSYEQYF	TGTGCCAGCAGCCTGGACAGGGACTCCTACGAGCAGTACTTC
.	TRBV11-2	TRBD1	TRBJ1-1	CASSLRTGANTEAFF	TGTGCCAGCAGCTTAAGGACAGGGGCGAACACTGAAGCTTTCTTT
.	TRBV18	.	TRBJ1-4	CASSPQKGEKLFF	TGTGCCAGCTCACCACAAAAAGGAGAAAAACTGTTTTTT
.	TRBV6-5	TRBD2	TRBJ2-1	CASSYATSGLYNEQFF	TGTGCCAGCAGTTACGCGACTAGCGGGCTTTACAATGAGCAGTTCTTC
.	TRBV30	.	TRBJ2-5	CAWRPRDLLTETQYF	TGTGCCTGGAGACCTAGGGACCTACTCACAGAGACCCAGTACTTC
.	TRBV4-3	.	TRBJ2-1	CASSQGVEQFF	TGCGCCAGCAGCCAAGGAGTTGAGCAGTTCTTC
once	TRBV6-4	TRBD1	TRBJ1-6	CASSVGQGDSPLHF	TGTGCCAGCAGTGTGGGACAGGGGGATTCACCCCTCCACTTT
.	TRBV27	.	TRBJ2-1	CASSSYRDNEQFF	TGTGCCAGCAGTTCTTACAGAGACAATGAGCAGTTCTTC
.	TRBV7-2	.	TRBJ1-4	CASSLWGSTNEKLFF	TGTGCCAGCAGCTTATGGGGATCAACTAATGAAAAACTGTTTTTT
.	TRBV28	.	TRBJ1-4	CASSGMSLLANEKLFF	TGTGCCAGCAGTGGAATGAGTTTACTCGCTAATGAAAAACTGTTTTTT
.	TRBV6-6	.	TRBJ2-2	CASSARAGNTGELFF	TGTGCCAGCAGTGCCCGTGCGGGTAACACCGGGGAGCTGTTTTTT
.	TRBV11-3	TRBD2	TRBJ2-2	CASSPLKLAGSGELFF	TGTGCCAGCAGCCCCCTGAAGCTAGCGGGGTCCGGGGAGCTGTTTTTT
.	TRBV27	TRBD1	TRBJ1-6	CASRPGTGESSYNSPLHF	TGTGCCAGCAGACCCGGGACAGGGGAATCCTCCTATAATTCACCCCTCCACTTT
.	TRBV7-9	TRBD2	TRBJ2-3	CASSLATSGIKDTQYF	TGTGCCAGCAGCTTAGCGACTAGCGGGATTAAAGATACGCAGTATTTT
.	TRBV6-6	TRBD1	TRBJ1-6	CASSDPHRGNNSPLHF	TGTGCCAGCAGCGACCCACACAGGGGGAACAATTCACCCCTCCACTTT
.	TRBV25-1	TRBD1	TRBJ2-3	CASSWTGATDTQYF	TGTGCCAGCAGTTGGACAGGGGCCACAGATACGCAGTATTTT
.	TRBV5-1	.	TRBJ2-5	CASSFPGAQETQYF	TGCGCCAGCAGCTTCCCAGGTGCACAAGAGACCCAGTACTTC
once	TRBV23-1	.	TRBJ2-2	CASSQPDFLGDTGELFF	TGCGCCAGCAGTCAACCAGACTTCCTCGGGGACACCGGGGAGCTGTTTTTT
.	TRBV4-1	TRBD2	TRBJ2-1	CASSSQPGLAYNEQFF	TGCGCCAGCAGCTCCCAACCGGGACTAGCCTACAATGAGCAGTTCTTC
few	TRBV4-2	.	TRBJ2-5	CASSQDPQETQYF	TGTGCCAGCAGCCAAGACCCCCAAGAGACCCAGTACTTC
.	TRBV7-2	.	TRBJ1-1	CASSRTGGRNTEAFF	TGTGCCAGCAGCCGGACGGGGGGGCGGAACACTGAAGCTTTCTTT
.	TRBV28	.	TRBJ1-2	CASSLFPNYGYTF	TGTGCCAGCAGTTTATTCCCCAACTATGGCTACACCTTC
.	TRBV28	.	TRBJ1-2	CASSLWAGPGYTF	TGTGCCAGCAGTTTATGGGCAGGGCCTGGCTACACCTTC
.	TRBV2	TRBD2	TRBJ2-2	CASSTASGLNTGELFF	TGTGCCAGCAGTACCGCTAGCGGGCTGAACACCGGGGAGCTGTTTTTT
.	TRBV6-5	.	TRBJ2-2	CASSSGPTNTGELFF	TGTGCCAGCAGTTCGGGCCCCACGAACACCGGGGAGCTGTTTTTT
.	TRBV11-2	.	TRBJ2-2	CASSLRAGLNTGELFF	TGTGCCAGCAGCTTACGTGCGGGCCTGAACACCGGGGAGCTGTTTTTT
.	TRBV6-1	.	TRBJ1-2	CASSELDDYGYTF	TGTGCCAGCAGTGAGCTCGACGACTATGGCTACACCTTC